This TCR beta chain was found in a study of T cell responses to AZD1222 COVID-19 vaccine. Points from the study as a whole: Repertoire collection took place solely once the T cell response had peaked. Of spike-specific TCRs, nearly half reportedly target regions left unmutated in variants. At study baseline, merely about 6 AZD1222 recipients were seropositive.

Clones were sequenced by immunoSEQ multiplex PCR, and TCRdb holds only the in-frame ones, with some missing. This sample carries approximately 180,000 clones, around 89% of them seen once, and the ten largest clones take under 7.5%. Germline V lookup: CDR1 LNHNV, CDR2 YYDKDF (reference sequence). V lost 1 base and J 7 bases, leaving 16 bases between the germline ends. The CDR3 is made up of 15 amino acids. This clone was counted once. What it recognizes is unknown. This sequence joins TRBV15 and TRBJ1-2, with D possibly matching TRBD1 (5 bases). The sequence derives from an adult in good health. Source: peripheral blood, taken on day 0 of AZD1222 vaccination. CDR3 sequence (DNA): TGTGCCACCAGCAGAGTACCGGGACTTGTTGGTGGCTACACCTTC. This sequence encodes CATSRVPGLVGGYTF.